The entry below gives a single T cell receptor beta chain sequence along with its context. This clonotype has ten or more counts. What antigen it recognizes has not been identified. There are no base qualities to consult, and no much larger clone falls within one base. The sample belongs to a study of neurological immune-mediated disorders (dated by TCRdb to the late 2010s). Describing the broader study: Peripheral blood TCR-beta repertoires from patients with HTLV-I-associated myelopathy (HAM/TSP), patients with multiple sclerosis, and healthy controls were compared in the study using UMI-based sequencing. Longitudinal samples, technical triplicates and paired sorted CD4+ and CD8+ T-cell subsets, alongside PBMC samples, were included among the approximately 98 TCR-beta libraries. The cohort was made up of about 65 subjects, consisting of roughly 15 HAM/TSP patients, 34 multiple sclerosis patients and around 20 healthy controls.

The germline ends are 16 bases apart after V is trimmed by 2 bases and J by 2 bases. The germline V gene (reference sequence) supplies CDR1 SGHKS and CDR2 YYEKEE. The CDR3 has 16 amino acids, counting the end cysteine and phenylalanine. Of the read, only the CDR3 DNA is kept; its 48 bases are in frame from base 1. cDNA was synthesized by template-switch 5'RACE using a primer with a 10-nucleotide random unique molecular identifier that tagged each TCR transcript. Every sequencing run yielded over 180 million TCR-beta sequences covering 15-18 subjects. The RNeasy kit was used for extraction of total RNA. The KAPA Real-time Library Amplification kit was used to amplify TCR-beta VDJ regions with primers for the TCR constant region and the 5'RACE anchor. A first PCR added sample indexes and Illumina adaptors, and a second PCR then raised library yield. After Ampure bead purification, the TCR product of roughly 650 bp was size-selected on a 2% E-gel SizeSelection system. Before pooling, library quality was checked on a Bioanalyzer, concentration was measured with Qubit, and libraries were quantified with the Kapa Library Quantification kit. An Illumina HiSeq 2500 was used to sequence the libraries paired-end at 2 x 150 bp. To increase sequence diversity, roughly 24-32% phiX was spiked into each library pool. Per the authors' processing: Quality-filtered reads were processed with the UMI-based MiGEC pipeline, which removed over 80% of raw TCR sequences during error correction. IMGT germline references were used for aligning VDJ genes, and each clonotype was defined as a unique CDR3 amino acid sequence together with its V-J genes. Clonal expansion, Shannon diversity and CDR3 relatedness (CalcPairwiseDistances, ClusterSamples) were evaluated with VDJtools, and phylogenetic trees were built with CLCbio workbench. A clone was classed as expanded if it had 8 or more unique UMIs, a cutoff based on coefficient-of-variation modelling across technical triplicates. TCRdb took the public reads, trimmed them with fastp at Q25, ran MiXCR for clone calling and kept in-frame beta chains. Each CDR3 protein gets just one entry, which takes the most common genes and DNA from the rows behind it. The V and J calls follow TCRdb's processing rather than the paper's. This sample gives 84,000 or so distinct CDR3 sequences in total; 10% of them show up just once. The ten largest clones add up to under 2% of the sample.

The healthy controls were volunteers from a blood bank in Maryland, USA. For the unsorted PBMC libraries, 2 million PBMCs were stored in RNAlater at -80 degrees C until RNA extraction and were used to generate the libraries. Peripheral blood was subjected to Ficoll-Hypaque density gradient centrifugation to isolate PBMCs, which were then cryopreserved in liquid nitrogen. Overall study outcomes, separate from this receptor: No identical CDR3 amino acid sequences were found to be shared among expanded clones across subjects, suggesting that TCR-beta repertoires were private in all groups. TCR clonal expansion was highest in HAM/TSP patients and lowest in MS patients, with MS patients falling below even healthy controls.

The sample was PBMCs. The receptor's source is a man between 35 and 55 years old in good health. The V and J genes are TRBV5-5 and TRBJ1-2, with the D gene not clear enough to name. The CDR3 sequence is CASSFDTVKINYGYTF. The nucleotide sequence is TGTGCCAGCAGCTTTGACACCGTTAAAATAAACTATGGCTACACCTTC.